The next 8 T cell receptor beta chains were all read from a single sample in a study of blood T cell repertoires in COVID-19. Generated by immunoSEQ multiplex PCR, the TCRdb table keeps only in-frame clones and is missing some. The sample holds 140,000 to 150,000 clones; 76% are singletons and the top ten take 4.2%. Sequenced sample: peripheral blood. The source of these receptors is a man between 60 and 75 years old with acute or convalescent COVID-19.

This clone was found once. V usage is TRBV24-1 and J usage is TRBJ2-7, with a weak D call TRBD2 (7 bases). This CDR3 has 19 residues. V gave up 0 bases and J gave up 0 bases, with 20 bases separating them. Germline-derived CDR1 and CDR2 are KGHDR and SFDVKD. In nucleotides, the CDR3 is TGTGCCACCAGTGATTTGAGGTGGGGGGGGGCCCCCAACTCCTACGAGCAGTACTTC. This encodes CATSDLRWGGAPNSYEQYF.

CDR3 DNA sequence: TGTGCCTGGAGTGGCAAAGGGCCGCCGGGGGGTGGCTACACCTTC. Encoded protein: CAWSGKGPPGGGYTF. The genes are TRBV30 and TRBJ1-2, with D possibly TRBD1 on 5 matching bases. Germline-derived CDR1 and CDR2 are GTSNPN and SVGIG (reference sequence). This CDR3 region has 15 residues. Trimming pared 1 base from V and 7 bases from J, leaving 19 bases between. Variable domain in full (rest from reference TRBV30 and TRBJ1-2): SQTIHQWPATLVQPVGSPLSLECTVEGTSNPNLYWYRQAAGRGLQLLFYSVGIGQISSEVPQNLSASRPQDRQFILSSKKLLLSDSGFYLCAWSGKGPPGGGYTFGSGTRLTVV.

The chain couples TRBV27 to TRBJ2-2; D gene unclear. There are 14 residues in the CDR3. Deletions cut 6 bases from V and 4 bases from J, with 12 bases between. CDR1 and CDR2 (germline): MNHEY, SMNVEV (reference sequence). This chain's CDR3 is CASRKLLITGELFF. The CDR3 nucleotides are TGTGCCAGCAGGAAACTCTTGATCACCGGGGAGCTGTTTTTT.

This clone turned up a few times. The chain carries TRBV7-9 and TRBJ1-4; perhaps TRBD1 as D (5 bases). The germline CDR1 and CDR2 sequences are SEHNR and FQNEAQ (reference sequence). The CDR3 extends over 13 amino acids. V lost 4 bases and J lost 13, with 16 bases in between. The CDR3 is CASSSHTTGGLFF. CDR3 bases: TGTGCCAGCAGCTCTCACACGACCGGGGGACTGTTTTTT.

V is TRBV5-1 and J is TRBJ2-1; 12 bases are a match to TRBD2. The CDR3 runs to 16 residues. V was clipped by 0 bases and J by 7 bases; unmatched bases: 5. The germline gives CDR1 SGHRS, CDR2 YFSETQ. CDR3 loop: CASSLGTSGMVNEQFF. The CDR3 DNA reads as TGCGCCAGCAGCTTGGGGACTAGCGGGATGGTTAATGAGCAGTTCTTC. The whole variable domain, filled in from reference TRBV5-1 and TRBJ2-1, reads KAGVTQTPRYLIKTRGQQVTLSCSPISGHRSVSWYQQTPGQGLQFLFEYFSETQRNKGNFPGRFSGRQFSNSRSEMNVSTLELGDSALYLCASSLGTSGMVNEQFFGPGTRLTVL.

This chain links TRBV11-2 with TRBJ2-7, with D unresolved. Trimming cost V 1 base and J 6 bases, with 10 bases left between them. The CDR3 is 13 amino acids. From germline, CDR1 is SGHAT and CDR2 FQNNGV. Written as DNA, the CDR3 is TGTGCCAGCAGCTTAGTTCAGAGGTCCGAGCAGTACTTC. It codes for CASSLVQRSEQYF.

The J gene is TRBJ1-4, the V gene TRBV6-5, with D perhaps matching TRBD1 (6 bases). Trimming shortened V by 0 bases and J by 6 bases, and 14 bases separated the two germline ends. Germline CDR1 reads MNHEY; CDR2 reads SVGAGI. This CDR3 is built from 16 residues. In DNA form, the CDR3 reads TGTGCCAGCAGTTACTCCCTACAGGGAGGGTATGAAAAACTGTTTTTT. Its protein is CASSYSLQGGYEKLFF.

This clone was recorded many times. In DNA form, the CDR3 reads TGTGCCAGCCGAACGGGAACGGGAGAAGGTAATGAGCAGTTCTTC. This sequence encodes CASRTGTGEGNEQFF. The chain has TRBV4-2 and TRBJ2-1; TRBD2 is a possible D gene (6 bases). Trimming took 8 bases from V and 7 from J, leaving 21 bases between them. Germline V CDR1 and CDR2: LGHNA, YNFKEQ. The CDR3 has 15 residues.